The 24 T cell receptor beta chains listed next were all sequenced from one sample in a study of cytomegalovirus exposure and HLA in healthy donors. Amplification used 60 Vbeta primers and 13 Jbeta primers. Assay: immunoSEQ multiplex PCR; the TCRdb copy retains only in-frame clones and omits some. Of approximately 110,000 clones in the sample, approximately 70% are singletons; the top ten hold about 0.92%. What was sequenced was PBMCs. These receptors originate from a woman aged 25 to 39 in good health and CMV-seronegative.

The chain recombines TRBV10-3 with TRBJ1-5; tentative D call: TRBD1 (6 bases). The CDR3 spans 16 residues. Germline CDR1 and CDR2: ENHRY and SYGVKD. The CDR3 coding sequence is TGTGTCGATCCAGCCCCTGGGAGGGGGGGCAATCAGCCCCAGCATTTT. Translated, it gives CVDPAPGRGGNQPQHF.

The chain has TRBV2 and TRBJ2-5, with D maybe TRBD2 (6 bases). The CDR3 sequence is 12 residues long. V was clipped by 7 bases and J by 5 bases, with 11 bases between them. Per germline, CDR1 SNHLY and CDR2 FYNNEI. This chain's CDR3 is CASNGGIETQYF. DNA of the CDR3: TGTGCCAGCAATGGCGGGATCGAGACCCAGTACTTC.

The genes are TRBV28 and TRBJ2-7; 8 bases align to TRBD2. V trimming: 5 bases; J trimming: 4 bases; junction bases outside the gene matches: 1. The CDR3 is 12 residues long. Germline V CDR1 and CDR2: MDHEN, SYDVKM. The CDR3 sequence is CASSSGSYEQYF. Written as DNA, the CDR3 is TGTGCCAGCAGTAGCGGGAGTTACGAGCAGTACTTC.

The V gene is TRBV10-1, the J gene TRBJ1-5; TRBD1 aligns across 7 bases. This CDR3 contains 15 residues. Germline values: CDR1 WNHNN, CDR2 SYGVQD (reference sequence). J gave up 3 bases and V 5 bases, and 7 bases lay outside the gene matches. CDR3 nucleotides: TGCGCCAGCAGTAACAGGGGAGGTCCCAATCAGCCCCAGCATTTT. Translated: CASSNRGGPNQPQHF.

The V call is TRBV10-3, the J call TRBJ1-1; 7 bases fit TRBD1. The CDR3 runs 15 residues. Germline loops: CDR1 ENHRY, CDR2 SYGVKD. V was clipped by 2 bases and J by 3 bases; unmatched bases: 6. CDR3 sequence (DNA): TGTGCCATCAGTGAGGGCTCTCAGGGGGACACTGAAGCTTTCTTT. This sequence encodes CAISEGSQGDTEAFF.

The rearrangement links TRBV7-9 to TRBJ1-5; D is undetermined. The CDR3 is made up of 13 amino acids. V was clipped by 7 bases and J by 3 bases, with 10 bases between them. CDR1 and CDR2 from the germline V gene are SEHNR and FQNEAQ (reference sequence). The CDR3 DNA reads TGTGCCAGCACCCCGGGATTCAATCAGCCCCAGCATTTT. It codes for CASTPGFNQPQHF.

This clone has only a few counts. V and J are TRBV6-5 and TRBJ1-4, with 8 positions matching TRBD1. Germline-derived CDR1 and CDR2 are MNHEY and SVGAGI. Germline trimming cut 6 bases from V and 8 bases from J; bases unmatched to any gene: 5. The CDR3 runs 13 residues. As DNA, the CDR3 is TGTGCCAGCAGACGACAGGGGCGGGAAAAACTGTTTTTT. This gives the protein CASRRQGREKLFF.

The chain employs TRBV7-9 and TRBJ1-6, with 9 positions matching TRBD1. The CDR3 has 15 amino acids. V shed 3 bases and J 9 bases; nucleotides not matched to a gene: 6. CDR1 is SEHNR and CDR2 is FQNEAQ in the germline V gene (reference sequence). CDR3 bases: TGTGCCAGCAGCTTGGGAGGGACAGGGCTTTCACCCCTCCACTTT. This sequence encodes CASSLGGTGLSPLHF.

This chain connects TRBV29-1 to TRBJ1-1, with 7 positions matching TRBD1. This CDR3 region has 13 residues. Trimming removed 5 bases from V and 1 base from J; junction bases left unmatched: 4. Germline lookup yields CDR1 SQVTM and CDR2 ANQGSEA. CDR3 loop: CSVQDRQNTEAFF. Here the CDR3 DNA reads TGCAGCGTTCAGGACAGGCAGAACACTGAAGCTTTCTTT.

The chain uses TRBV2 and TRBJ1-2; D gene uncertain. V lost 7 bases to trimming and J lost 3 bases, with 15 bases between them. The CDR3 loop spans 14 amino acids. Germline CDR1 SNHLY, CDR2 FYNNEI. This chain's CDR3 is CASILEVADYGYTF. The CDR3 bases are TGTGCCAGCATCTTAGAGGTTGCGGACTATGGCTACACCTTC.

This chain links TRBV7-2 with TRBJ1-6; tentatively, D is TRBD1 (6 bases). This CDR3 comprises 14 residues. Trimming took off 7 bases at V and 8 bases at J, with 15 bases between the two ends. The germline V gene has CDR1 SGHTA and CDR2 FQGNSA. The CDR3 nucleotides read TGTGCCAGCAACCGAGGACAGAACTATTCACCCCTCCACTTT. Translation gives CASNRGQNYSPLHF.

The genes are TRBV10-3 and TRBJ1-1, with D possibly matching TRBD1 (6 bases). Germline V gene sequence: CDR1 ENHRY, CDR2 SYGVKD. The CDR3 covers 16 residues. The V and J ends lost 0 bases and 0 bases respectively, with 11 bases between them. This CDR3 is CAISESARQVNTEAFF. CDR3 sequence (DNA): TGTGCCATCAGTGAGTCGGCTAGACAGGTGAACACTGAAGCTTTCTTT.

This rearrangement joins TRBV27 to TRBJ1-5; D is uncertain. The CDR3 sequence is 13 residues long. The germline V gene encodes CDR1 MNHEY and CDR2 SMNVEV (reference sequence). V was shortened by 5 bases and J by 4 bases, with 9 bases between the two germline ends. The CDR3 spells CASSIRENQPQHF. CDR3 sequence (DNA): TGTGCCAGCAGTATCCGGGAAAATCAGCCCCAGCATTTT.

This clone was observed once. The chain uses TRBV4-1 and TRBJ1-5, with 7 bases that match TRBD1. The CDR3 runs to 16 residues. Germline V gene lookup returns CDR1 MGHRA and CDR2 YSYEKL. V lost 4 bases and J lost 0; bases outside the gene matches: 6. CDR3: CASSLSTGHSNQPQHF. In nucleotides, the CDR3 is TGCGCCAGCAGCCTTTCGACAGGGCATAGCAATCAGCCCCAGCATTTT.

This chain connects TRBV18 to TRBJ1-5; TRBD1 aligns across 7 bases. This CDR3 comprises 16 residues. V shed 3 bases, J shed 0 bases, and the junction held 5 bases outside the gene matches. Germline assignment: CDR1 KGHSH and CDR2 LQKENI. In nucleotides, the CDR3 is TGTGCCAGCTCACCGGAGACAGGGAATAGCAATCAGCCCCAGCATTTT. Protein: CASSPETGNSNQPQHF.

This chain uses TRBV19 with TRBJ1-5, with TRBD1 matching 9 bases. CDR1 and CDR2 (germline): LNHDA, SQIVND (reference sequence). There are 15 residues in the CDR3. The V and J ends lost 4 bases and 5 bases, in that order; junction bases with no gene match: 6. DNA of the CDR3: TGTGCCAGTAGTACCGGACAGGGGAACTATCAGCCCCAGCATTTT. Amino acids: CASSTGQGNYQPQHF.

The chain uses TRBV19 and TRBJ2-7; 9 nucleotides agree with TRBD1. V lost 5 bases and J lost 5; bases outside the gene matches: 10. The CDR3 sequence is 15 residues long. CDR1 and CDR2 (germline): LNHDA, SQIVND (reference sequence). The CDR3 loop is CASSPRPGTGNEQYF. The CDR3 DNA reads TGTGCCAGTAGTCCTCGTCCCGGGACAGGGAACGAGCAGTACTTC.

The chain has TRBV7-3 and TRBJ1-1, with D possibly matching TRBD1 (5 bases). Looked up from germline, CDR1 is SGHTA and CDR2 is FQGTGA. The germline V and J ends were trimmed by 5 bases and 1 base, with 14 bases remaining between them. The CDR3 sequence is 15 residues long. The chain's CDR3 is CASSRGWGENTEAFF. CDR3 in DNA: TGTGCCAGCAGCCGCGGGTGGGGGGAGAACACTGAAGCTTTCTTT.

The J gene is TRBJ2-7, the V gene TRBV19; TRBD1 aligns across 7 bases. The CDR3 extends over 14 amino acids. Germline V CDR1 and CDR2: LNHDA, SQIVND (reference sequence). V shed 3 bases, J shed 3 bases, and the junction held 5 bases outside the gene matches. The CDR3 coding sequence is TGTGCCAGTAGTATCGGCCAGGGGGTCTACGAGCAGTACTTC. Its protein product is CASSIGQGVYEQYF.

The chain couples TRBV25-1 to TRBJ2-5, with a weak D call TRBD2 (5 bases). The CDR3 loop spans 14 amino acids. Trimming pared 1 base from V and 7 bases from J, leaving 13 bases between. Germline CDR1 is MGHDK and CDR2 is SYGVNS. CDR3 residues: CASSELVPAGTQYF. CDR3 in DNA: TGTGCCAGCAGTGAATTGGTCCCGGCGGGGACCCAGTACTTC.

The chain recombines TRBV6-6 with TRBJ1-2; TRBD1 matches at 8 bases. Per germline, CDR1 MNHNY and CDR2 SVGAGI (reference sequence). V lost 2 bases and J lost 6; bases outside the gene matches: 8. The CDR3 has 15 amino acids. The CDR3: CASSYPGQGQDGYTF. CDR3 in DNA: TGTGCCAGCAGTTACCCCGGACAGGGCCAGGATGGCTACACCTTC.

The sample holds one count of this clone. The chain combines TRBV9 with TRBJ1-2; possibly TRBD1 for D (5 bases). CDR1 SGDLS and CDR2 YYNGEE come from the germline V gene. The ends were cut back, 4 bases at V and 6 bases at J, with 19 bases in the middle. This CDR3 region has 15 residues. The CDR3 sequence is CASSPRAGGVHGYTF. DNA of the CDR3: TGTGCCAGCAGCCCACGAGCCGGGGGTGTTCATGGCTACACCTTC.

The rearrangement links TRBV30 to TRBJ1-5; 7 bases fit TRBD1. Germline V gene data show CDR1 as GTSNPN and CDR2 as SVGIG (reference sequence). V was pared by 5 bases and J by 2 bases, with 6 bases of the junction left unmatched. The CDR3 contains 14 residues. The CDR3 loop is CAWSTGSGNQPQHF. For the CDR3, the DNA is TGTGCCTGGTCGACAGGGAGTGGCAATCAGCCCCAGCATTTT.

The V and J genes are TRBV6-6 and TRBJ1-4, with 7 bases lining up with TRBD1. The CDR3 consists of 14 residues. Germline V gene data show CDR1 as MNHNY and CDR2 as SVGAGI (reference sequence). The ends lost 2 bases at V and 6 bases at J; junction bases unmatched: 3. Written as DNA, the CDR3 is TGTGCCAGCAGTTACAACGACAGGGATGAAAAACTGTTTTTT. Its protein is CASSYNDRDEKLFF.